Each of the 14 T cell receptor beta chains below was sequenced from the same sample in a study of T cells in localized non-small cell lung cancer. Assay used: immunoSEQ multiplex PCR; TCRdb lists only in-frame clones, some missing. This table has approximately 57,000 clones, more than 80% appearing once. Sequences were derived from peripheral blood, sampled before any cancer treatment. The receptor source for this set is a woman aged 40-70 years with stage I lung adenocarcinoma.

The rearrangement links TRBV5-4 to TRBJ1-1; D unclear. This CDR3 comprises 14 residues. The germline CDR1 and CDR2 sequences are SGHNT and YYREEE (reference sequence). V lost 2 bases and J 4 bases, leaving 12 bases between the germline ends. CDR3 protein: CASSFEGIGTEAFF. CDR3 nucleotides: TGTGCCAGCAGCTTCGAAGGGATTGGCACTGAAGCTTTCTTT.

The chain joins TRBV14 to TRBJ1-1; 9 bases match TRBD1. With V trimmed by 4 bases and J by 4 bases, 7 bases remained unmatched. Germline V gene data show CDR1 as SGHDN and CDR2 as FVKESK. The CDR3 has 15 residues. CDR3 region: CASSPRTGEGTEAFF. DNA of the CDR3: TGTGCCAGCAGCCCCAGGACAGGGGAGGGCACTGAAGCTTTCTTT. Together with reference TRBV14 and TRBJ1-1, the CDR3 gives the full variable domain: EAGVTQFPSHSVIEKGQTVTLRCDPISGHDNLYWYRRVMGKEIKFLLHFVKESKQDESGMPNNRFLAERTGGTYSTLKVQPAELEDSGVYFCASSPRTGEGTEAFFGQGTRLTVV.

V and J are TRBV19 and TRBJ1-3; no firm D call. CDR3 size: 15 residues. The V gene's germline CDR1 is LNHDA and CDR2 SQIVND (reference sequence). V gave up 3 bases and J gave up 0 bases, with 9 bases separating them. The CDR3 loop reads CASSITANSGNTIYF. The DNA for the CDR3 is TGTGCCAGTAGTATCACGGCTAACTCTGGAAACACCATATATTTT.

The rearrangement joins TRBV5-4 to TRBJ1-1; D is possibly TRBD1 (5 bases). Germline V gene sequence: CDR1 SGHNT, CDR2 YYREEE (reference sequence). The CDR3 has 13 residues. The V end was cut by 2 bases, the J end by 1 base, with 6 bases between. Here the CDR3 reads CASSFGGNTEAFF. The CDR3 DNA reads TGTGCCAGCAGCTTTGGGGGGAACACTGAAGCTTTCTTT.

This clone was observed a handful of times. CDR3 in amino acids: CASSPPGLNSNQPQHF. CDR3 coding DNA: TGTGCCAGCTCACCTCCGGGACTCAATAGCAATCAGCCCCAGCATTTT. The J gene is TRBJ1-5, the V gene TRBV18, with D maybe TRBD1 (5 bases). This CDR3 spans 16 amino acids. Germline lookup yields CDR1 KGHSH and CDR2 LQKENI. V lost 3 bases and J 0 bases, leaving 12 bases between the germline ends.

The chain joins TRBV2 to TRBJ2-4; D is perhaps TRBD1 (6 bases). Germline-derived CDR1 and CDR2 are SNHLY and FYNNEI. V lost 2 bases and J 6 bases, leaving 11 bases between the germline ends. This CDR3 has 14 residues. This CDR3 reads CASSEQTGRNIQYF. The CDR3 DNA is TGTGCCAGCAGTGAACAGACAGGTAGAAACATTCAGTACTTC.

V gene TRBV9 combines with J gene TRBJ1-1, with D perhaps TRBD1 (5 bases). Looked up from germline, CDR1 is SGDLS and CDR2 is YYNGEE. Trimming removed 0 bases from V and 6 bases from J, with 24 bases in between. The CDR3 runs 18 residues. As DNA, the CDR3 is TGTGCCAGCAGCGTAGTGGCAGGGCATGGATTCAAGGAGGCTGAAGCTTTCTTT. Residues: CASSVVAGHGFKEAEAFF.

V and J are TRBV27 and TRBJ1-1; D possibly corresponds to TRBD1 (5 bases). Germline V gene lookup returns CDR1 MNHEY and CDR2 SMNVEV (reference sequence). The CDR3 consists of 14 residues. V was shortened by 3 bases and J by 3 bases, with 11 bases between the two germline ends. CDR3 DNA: TGTGCCAGCAGTTTGTGGGGGGAAGACACTGAAGCTTTCTTT. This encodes CASSLWGEDTEAFF.

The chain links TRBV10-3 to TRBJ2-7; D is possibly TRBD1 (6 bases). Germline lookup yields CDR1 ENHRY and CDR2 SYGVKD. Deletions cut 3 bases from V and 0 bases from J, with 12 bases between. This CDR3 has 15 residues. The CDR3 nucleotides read TGTGCCATCAGTGACCCGGGACACCGCTCCTACGAGCAGTACTTC. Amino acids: CAISDPGHRSYEQYF.

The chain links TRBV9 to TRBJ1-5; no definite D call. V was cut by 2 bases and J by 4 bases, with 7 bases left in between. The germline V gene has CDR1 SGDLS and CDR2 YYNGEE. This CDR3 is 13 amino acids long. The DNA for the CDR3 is TGTGCCAGCAGCGTGGCGGATAATCAGCCCCAGCATTTT. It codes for CASSVADNQPQHF.

In DNA form, the CDR3 reads TGTGCCAGCAGCTTATGGCAGGTCGGCACTGAAGCTTTCTTT. Its protein is CASSLWQVGTEAFF. The genes are TRBV7-2 and TRBJ1-1; D is unresolved. Germline CDR1 reads SGHTA; CDR2 reads FQGNSA. Trimming removed 2 bases at V and 4 bases at J, with 11 bases between. This CDR3 has 14 residues.

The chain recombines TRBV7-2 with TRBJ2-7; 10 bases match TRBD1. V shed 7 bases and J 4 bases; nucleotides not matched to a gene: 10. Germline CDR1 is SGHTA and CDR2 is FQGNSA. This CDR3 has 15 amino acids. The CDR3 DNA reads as TGTGCCAGCACCTTGGGGGGACAGGGGTCATACGAGCAGTACTTC. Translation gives CASTLGGQGSYEQYF.

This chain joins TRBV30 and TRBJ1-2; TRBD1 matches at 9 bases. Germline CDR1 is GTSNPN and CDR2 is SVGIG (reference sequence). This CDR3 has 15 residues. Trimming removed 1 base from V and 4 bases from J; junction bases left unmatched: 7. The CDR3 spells CAWSAGQGQVYGYTF. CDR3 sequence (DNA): TGTGCCTGGAGTGCAGGACAGGGGCAGGTCTATGGCTACACCTTC.

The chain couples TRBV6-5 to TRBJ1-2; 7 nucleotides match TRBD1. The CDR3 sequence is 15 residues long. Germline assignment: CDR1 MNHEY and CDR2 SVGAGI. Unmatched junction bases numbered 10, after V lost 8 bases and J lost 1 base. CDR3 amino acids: CASVLRTGFNYGYTF. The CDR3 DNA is TGTGCCAGCGTCCTGAGGACAGGTTTTAACTATGGCTACACCTTC.